These 29 T cell receptor beta chains originate from one sample sequenced in a study of blood T cell repertoires in COVID-19. Method: immunoSEQ multiplex PCR; TCRdb's copy keeps in-frame clones and lacks some. The profile shows tens of thousands of clones, approximately 80% of them singletons. Material for sequencing was peripheral blood. The source is a man in his 70s with COVID-19, enrolled during active disease.

CDR3 loop: CASSLLPPGGNSPLHF. The DNA of the CDR3 is TGTGCCAGCAGTTTATTGCCCCCGGGGGGGAATTCACCCCTCCACTTT. The chain employs TRBV28 and TRBJ1-6, with a tentative D call TRBD1 (5 bases). Trimming cost V 1 base and J 7 bases, with 14 bases left between them. The CDR3 runs to 16 residues. The V gene's germline CDR1 is MDHEN and CDR2 SYDVKM.

This rearrangement joins TRBV28 to TRBJ1-2, with 7 bases aligning to TRBD1. The CDR3 covers 15 residues. V trimming: 3 bases; J trimming: 2 bases; junction bases outside the gene matches: 6. The germline V gene encodes CDR1 MDHEN and CDR2 SYDVKM. DNA for the CDR3: TGTGCCAGCAGTTTTAGGCAGGGGGGAAACTATGGCTACACCTTC. Protein product: CASSFRQGGNYGYTF.

V usage is TRBV24-1 and J usage is TRBJ2-5, with 12 positions matching TRBD1. The CDR3 is 17 amino acids. V lost 1 base, J lost 5 bases, and 7 bases stayed unmatched. The germline gives CDR1 KGHDR, CDR2 SFDVKD. CDR3 loop: CATSDLGTGGYSETQYF. The CDR3 nucleotides read TGTGCCACCAGTGATTTAGGGACAGGGGGCTATTCGGAGACCCAGTACTTC.

The chain links TRBV19 to TRBJ2-1; tentative D call: TRBD1 (5 bases). V was pared by 5 bases and J by 10 bases, with 12 bases between. CDR1 is LNHDA and CDR2 is SQIVND in the germline V gene (reference sequence). The CDR3 runs 12 residues. The CDR3 sequence: CASSPRAGEQFF. The CDR3 DNA is TGTGCCAGTAGTCCCCGGGCAGGGGAGCAGTTCTTC.

The chain recombines TRBV19 with TRBJ1-3; no firm D call. Looked up from germline, CDR1 is LNHDA and CDR2 is SQIVND (reference sequence). V was cut by 5 bases and J by 0 bases, with 14 bases left in between. The CDR3 runs 16 residues. The CDR3 DNA reads TGTGCCAGTAGTCCCCGAAGCACGCTCTCTGGAAACACCATATATTTT. Translation: CASSPRSTLSGNTIYF.

V gene TRBV9 combines with J gene TRBJ2-7; 8 positions agree with TRBD1. This CDR3 has 17 residues. Unmatched junction bases numbered 17, after V lost 0 bases and J lost 9 bases. CDR1 is SGDLS and CDR2 is YYNGEE in the germline V gene. CDR3 loop: CASSVDPEGAGGAGQYF. As DNA, the CDR3 is TGTGCCAGCAGCGTAGACCCCGAGGGGGCAGGGGGCGCAGGGCAGTACTTC.

About this clone: The germline gene is not matched at one end of the junction; a read error may be the cause. The V gene is TRBV3-1 (or the pseudogene TRBV3-2), the J gene TRBJ2-1; 10 bases match TRBD2. This CDR3 spans 17 amino acids. Germline V lookup: CDR1 LGHDT, CDR2 YNNKEL (reference sequence). CDR3 DNA sequence: TGTGCCAGCAGCCAAGATTTAGCGGGAGGTTCCTCCAATGAGCAGTTCTTC. Encoded protein: CASSQDLAGGSSNEQFF.

The chain is built from TRBV5-4 and TRBJ2-3; 8 bases are a match to TRBD1. V shed 4 bases and J 4 bases; nucleotides not matched to a gene: 14. CDR3 length: 17 amino acids. Germline V CDR1 and CDR2: SGHNT, YYREEE (reference sequence). The CDR3 loop is CASSIQTGVLSSDTQYF. The CDR3 region has the DNA TGTGCCAGCAGCATCCAGACAGGGGTCCTTTCTTCAGATACGCAGTATTTT.

V usage is TRBV7-2 and J usage is TRBJ2-1; TRBD2 agrees at 7 bases. Germline V CDR1 and CDR2: SGHTA, FQGNSA. This CDR3 comprises 15 residues. V lost 1 base, J lost 1 base, and 1 base stayed unmatched. The CDR3 DNA follows: TGTGCCAGCAGCTTAGGCGGGGGTTCCTACAATGAGCAGTTCTTC. Protein sequence: CASSLGGGSYNEQFF.

This rearrangement joins TRBV7-9 to TRBJ1-6; 7 bases fit TRBD1. This CDR3 contains 14 residues. Germline V gene sequence: CDR1 SEHNR, CDR2 FQNEAQ (reference sequence). Trimming cost V 5 bases and J 9 bases; bases outside gene matches: 7. The CDR3 DNA reads as TGTGCCAGCAGCCTGTCGACAGGGAGTTCACCCCTCCACTTT. Translation gives CASSLSTGSSPLHF.

V is TRBV7-2 and J is TRBJ1-2, with D perhaps matching TRBD1 (5 bases). CDR1 SGHTA and CDR2 FQGNSA come from the germline V gene. V lost 6 bases and J lost 4, with 12 bases in between. The CDR3 consists of 13 residues. In nucleotides, the CDR3 is TGTGCCAGCAGGGACCCGGGGGGCTATGGCTACACCTTC. Translating gives CASRDPGGYGYTF. Full variable domain (outside the CDR3, taken from reference TRBV7-2 and TRBJ1-2): GAGVSQSPSNKVTEKGKDVELRCDPISGHTALYWYRQSLGQGLEFLIYFQGNSAPDKSGLPSDRFSAERTGGSVSTLTIQRTQQEDSAVYLCASRDPGGYGYTFGSGTRLTVV.

V gene TRBV9 combines with J gene TRBJ2-7; 9 nucleotides agree with TRBD2. The CDR3 extends over 18 amino acids. V gave up 0 bases and J gave up 1 base; unmatched junction bases: 11. The germline V gene has CDR1 SGDLS and CDR2 YYNGEE. This CDR3 reads CASSVGVRSSGSSYEQYF. The CDR3 region has the DNA TGTGCCAGCAGCGTAGGTGTCCGGAGTAGCGGGAGTTCCTACGAGCAGTACTTC.

This clone was counted between two and nine times. This chain connects TRBV7-2 to TRBJ2-7, with 9 bases fitting TRBD1. The CDR3 runs to 14 residues. Germline V lookup: CDR1 SGHTA, CDR2 FQGNSA. Trimming took 5 bases from V and 2 from J; bases not matched to a gene: 4. The CDR3 sequence is CASSNRQGAYEQYF. CDR3 DNA sequence: TGTGCCAGCAGCAATAGACAGGGGGCCTACGAGCAGTACTTC.

The chain uses TRBV4-1 and TRBJ1-4; unclear D gene. The CDR3 sequence is 13 residues long. Germline CDR1 is MGHRA and CDR2 is YSYEKL. V was cut by 1 base and J by 8 bases, with 8 bases left in between. CDR3 nucleotide sequence: TGCGCCAGCAGCCAAGGAGGAGGGGAAAAACTGTTTTTT. It encodes CASSQGGGEKLFF.

The chain is built from TRBV9 and TRBJ1-1; 7 bases line up with TRBD1. V gave up 0 bases and J gave up 5 bases; unmatched junction bases: 4. This CDR3 comprises 14 residues. In germline, CDR1 is SGDLS, CDR2 YYNGEE. Here the CDR3 DNA reads TGTGCCAGCAGCGTAGAACAGACAGGGACTGAAGCTTTCTTT. Amino acid sequence: CASSVEQTGTEAFF.

This clone has only a few counts. This chain joins TRBV6-2 or TRBV6-3 and TRBJ2-7, with 8 bases identical to TRBD1. Germline values: CDR1 MNHEY, CDR2 SVGEGT. This CDR3 has 19 residues. Unmatched junction bases numbered 17, after V lost 0 bases and J lost 4 bases. CDR3 DNA sequence: TGTGCCAGCAGTTACTCGATCGGAGACCCACAGGGGGGATGGTACGAGCAGTACTTC. Protein: CASSYSIGDPQGGWYEQYF.

The J gene is TRBJ2-7, the V gene TRBV7-2, with D perhaps TRBD1 (5 bases). Germline V lookup: CDR1 SGHTA, CDR2 FQGNSA. The CDR3 sequence is 14 residues long. Between the trimmed V and J ends, which lost 3 bases and 6 bases, there was a span of 15 bases. The CDR3: CASSLEGALGEQYF. CDR3 DNA: TGTGCCAGCAGCTTGGAAGGGGCGTTAGGCGAGCAGTACTTC.

V and J are TRBV7-9 and TRBJ2-1; 16 bases are a match to TRBD2. CDR3 length: 15 residues. V was clipped by 3 bases and J by 8 bases; unmatched bases: 1. CDR1 is SEHNR, CDR2 FQNEAQ, per germline (reference sequence). DNA for the CDR3: TGTGCCAGCAGCTTGGGACTAGCGGGAGGGGATGAGCAGTTCTTC. Its translation is CASSLGLAGGDEQFF.

V and J are TRBV7-2 and TRBJ2-7, with a possible D match to TRBD1 (6 bases). V lost 0 bases and J lost 2, with 14 bases in between. CDR1 is SGHTA, CDR2 FQGNSA, per germline. The CDR3 runs 16 residues. The DNA for the CDR3 is TGTGCCAGCAGCTTAGCAAGTGGGACACCGACCTACGAGCAGTACTTC. Protein: CASSLASGTPTYEQYF. The full variable domain, with the rest looked up from reference TRBV7-2 and TRBJ2-7, is GAGVSQSPSNKVTEKGKDVELRCDPISGHTALYWYRQSLGQGLEFLIYFQGNSAPDKSGLPSDRFSAERTGGSVSTLTIQRTQQEDSAVYLCASSLASGTPTYEQYFGPGTRLTVT.

The sample holds a few counts of this clone. V is TRBV5-6 and J is TRBJ1-2; weak D call: TRBD1 (6 bases). Trimming pared 1 base from V and 9 bases from J, leaving 22 bases between. This CDR3 has 16 amino acids. Germline values: CDR1 SGHDT, CDR2 YYEEEE. Here the CDR3 DNA reads TGTGCCAGCAGCTTGTCCGGGGCCGAGGGGACATCAAGCTACACCTTC. Translating gives CASSLSGAEGTSSYTF.

The CDR3 reads CASSSDRRDQPQHF. In nucleotides, the CDR3 is TGTGCCAGCAGCTCGGACAGGAGGGATCAGCCCCAGCATTTT. The chain joins TRBV5-6 to TRBJ1-5, with 7 bases fitting TRBD1. Germline V CDR1 and CDR2: SGHDT, YYEEEE. Trimming cost V 3 bases and J 5 bases; bases outside gene matches: 5. This CDR3 is 14 amino acids long.

The chain is built from TRBV6-5 and TRBJ1-2; D is undetermined. Germline V gene sequence: CDR1 MNHEY, CDR2 SVGAGI. The CDR3 runs 15 residues. The V and J ends lost 0 bases and 1 base respectively, with 9 bases between them. The CDR3 reads CASSYSIGDNYGYTF. CDR3 bases: TGTGCCAGCAGTTACTCGATCGGGGATAACTATGGCTACACCTTC.

This clone was recorded only once. V and J are TRBV3-1 (or the pseudogene TRBV3-2) and TRBJ1-1; TRBD1 agrees at 7 bases. The V gene's germline CDR1 is LGHDT and CDR2 YNNKEL (reference sequence). This CDR3 contains 14 residues. V was clipped by 3 bases and J by 3 bases; unmatched bases: 4. The CDR3 DNA reads TGTGCCAGCAGCCACCTAGGACAGGACACTGAAGCTTTCTTT. Residues: CASSHLGQDTEAFF.

This sequence joins TRBV9 and TRBJ1-6; the match to TRBD1 covers 11 bases. Germline lookup yields CDR1 SGDLS and CDR2 YYNGEE. The CDR3 contains 15 residues. J lost 8 bases, V lost 2 bases, and 3 bases had no gene match. CDR3 in amino acids: CASSVEGQGDSPLHF. The DNA of the CDR3 is TGTGCCAGCAGCGTGGAGGGACAGGGGGATTCACCCCTCCACTTT.

The chain is built from TRBV6-5 and TRBJ2-3; D remains ambiguous. The V gene lost 6 bases and the J gene lost 0 bases, with 7 bases spanning the gap. The germline CDR1 and CDR2 sequences are MNHEY and SVGAGI. The CDR3 consists of 13 residues. In DNA form, the CDR3 reads TGTGCCAGCAGATACCAAAGCACAGATACGCAGTATTTT. The encoded protein is CASRYQSTDTQYF.

This clone turned up a few times. The chain combines TRBV19 with TRBJ2-1, with 7 bases fitting TRBD2. CDR1 LNHDA and CDR2 SQIVND come from the germline V gene (reference sequence). J gave up 1 base and V 7 bases, and 10 bases lay outside the gene matches. CDR3 length equals 16 residues. CDR3 in DNA: TGTGCCAGTACCCTCGGCGGGAGTACTTCCTACAATGAGCAGTTCTTC. Amino acid sequence: CASTLGGSTSYNEQFF.

This sequence joins TRBV5-1 and TRBJ2-7, with D maybe TRBD1 (5 bases). The germline CDR1 and CDR2 sequences are SGHRS and YFSETQ. V was cut by 0 bases and J by 4 bases, with 14 bases left in between. This CDR3 is built from 15 residues. The CDR3 DNA follows: TGCGCCAGCAGCTTGGTTGCAGGGTGGGTGTACGAGCAGTACTTC. This codes for CASSLVAGWVYEQYF.

This chain connects TRBV23-1 to TRBJ1-5, with D unclear. TRBV23-1 is sorted into the ORF group, with uncertain function. The CDR3 consists of 14 residues. Trimming took off 3 bases at V and 6 bases at J, with 12 bases between the two ends. CDR3 nucleotide sequence: TGCGCCAGCAGTCATCAAGGAGGGAGTCAGCCCCAGCATTTT. Its translation: CASSHQGGSQPQHF.

Only a few counts were recorded for this clone. CDR3: CASSLAGGNYEQYF. The CDR3 DNA sequence: TGTGCCAGTAGCCTAGCGGGAGGGAACTACGAGCAGTACTTC. The gene calls are TRBV19 and TRBJ2-7; TRBD2 agrees at 12 bases. This CDR3 contains 14 residues. V was pared by 6 bases and J by 3 bases, with 3 bases of the junction left unmatched. CDR1 is LNHDA and CDR2 is SQIVND in the germline V gene (reference sequence).